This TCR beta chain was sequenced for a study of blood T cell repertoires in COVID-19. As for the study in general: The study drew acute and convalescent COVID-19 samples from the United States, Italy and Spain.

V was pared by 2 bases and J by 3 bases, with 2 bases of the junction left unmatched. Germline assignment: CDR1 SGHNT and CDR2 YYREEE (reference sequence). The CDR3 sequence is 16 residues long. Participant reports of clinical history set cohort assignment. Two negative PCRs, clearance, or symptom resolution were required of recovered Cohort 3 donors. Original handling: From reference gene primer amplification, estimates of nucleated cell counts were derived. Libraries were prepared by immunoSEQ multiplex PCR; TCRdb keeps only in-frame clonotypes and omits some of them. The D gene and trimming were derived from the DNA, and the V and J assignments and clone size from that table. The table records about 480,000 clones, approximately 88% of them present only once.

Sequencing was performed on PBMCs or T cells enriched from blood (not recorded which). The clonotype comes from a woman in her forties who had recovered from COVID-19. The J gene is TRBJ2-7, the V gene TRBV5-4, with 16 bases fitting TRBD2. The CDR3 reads CASSFGTSGGDYEQYF. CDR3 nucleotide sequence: TGTGCCAGCAGCTTTGGGACTAGCGGGGGGGACTACGAGCAGTACTTC.